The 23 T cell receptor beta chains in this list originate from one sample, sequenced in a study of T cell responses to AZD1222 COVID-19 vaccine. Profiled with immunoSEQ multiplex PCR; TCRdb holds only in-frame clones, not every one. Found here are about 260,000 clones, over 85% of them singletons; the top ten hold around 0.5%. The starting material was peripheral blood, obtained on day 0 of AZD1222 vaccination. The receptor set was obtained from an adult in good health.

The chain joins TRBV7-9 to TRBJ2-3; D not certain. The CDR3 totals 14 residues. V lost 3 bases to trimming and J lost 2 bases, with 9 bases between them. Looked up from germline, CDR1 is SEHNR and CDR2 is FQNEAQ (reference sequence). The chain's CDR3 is CASSFELFTDTQYF. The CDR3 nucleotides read TGTGCCAGCAGCTTCGAACTCTTCACAGATACGCAGTATTTT.

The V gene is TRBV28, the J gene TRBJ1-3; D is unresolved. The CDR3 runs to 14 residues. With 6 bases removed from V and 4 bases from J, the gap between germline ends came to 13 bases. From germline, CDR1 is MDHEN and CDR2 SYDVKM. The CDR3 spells CASRNQITGNTIYF. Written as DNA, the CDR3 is TGTGCCAGCAGAAACCAGATTACCGGAAACACCATATATTTT.

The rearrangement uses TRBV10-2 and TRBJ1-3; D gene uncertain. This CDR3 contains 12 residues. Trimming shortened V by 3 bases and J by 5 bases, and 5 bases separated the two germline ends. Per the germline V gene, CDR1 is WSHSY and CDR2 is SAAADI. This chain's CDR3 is CASSDVRNTIYF. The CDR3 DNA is TGCGCCAGCAGTGACGTCAGAAACACCATATATTTT.

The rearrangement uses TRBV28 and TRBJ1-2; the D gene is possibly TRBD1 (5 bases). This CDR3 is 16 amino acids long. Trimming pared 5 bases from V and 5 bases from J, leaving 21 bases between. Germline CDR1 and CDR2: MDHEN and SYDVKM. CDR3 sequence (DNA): TGTGCCAGCAGTCTCAACGGGCAGGGCCTCGGGTATGGCTACACCTTC. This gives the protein CASSLNGQGLGYGYTF.

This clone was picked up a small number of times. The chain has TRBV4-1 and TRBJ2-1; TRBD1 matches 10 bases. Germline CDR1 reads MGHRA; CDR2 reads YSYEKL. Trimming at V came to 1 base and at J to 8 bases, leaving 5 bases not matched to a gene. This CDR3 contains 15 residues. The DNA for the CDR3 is TGCGCCAGCAGCCAAGTGGGGACAGGGGTGGATGAGCAGTTCTTC. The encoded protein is CASSQVGTGVDEQFF.

CDR3 nucleotides: TGTGCCAGCAGCTTATTAGGGCTCGAGCAGTACTTC. It encodes CASSLLGLEQYF. The V call is TRBV7-2, the J call TRBJ2-7; D is unresolved. This CDR3 is 12 amino acids long. CDR1 and CDR2 (germline): SGHTA, FQGNSA. Trimming took off 2 bases at V and 6 bases at J, with 8 bases between the two ends.

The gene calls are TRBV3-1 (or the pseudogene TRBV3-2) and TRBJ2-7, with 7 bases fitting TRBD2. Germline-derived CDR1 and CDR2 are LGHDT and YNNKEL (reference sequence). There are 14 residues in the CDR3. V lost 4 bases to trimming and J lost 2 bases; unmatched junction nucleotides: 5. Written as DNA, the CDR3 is TGTGCCAGCAGCCTGGCTAGCGGAGCCTACGAGCAGTACTTC. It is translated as CASSLASGAYEQYF.

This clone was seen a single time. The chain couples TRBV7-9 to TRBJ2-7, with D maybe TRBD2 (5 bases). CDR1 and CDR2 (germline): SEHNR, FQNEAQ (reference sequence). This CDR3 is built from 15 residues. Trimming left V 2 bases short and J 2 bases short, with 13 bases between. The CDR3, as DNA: TGTGCCAGCAGCTTAATGAGCGGCAGGCCCTACGAGCAGTACTTC. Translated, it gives CASSLMSGRPYEQYF.

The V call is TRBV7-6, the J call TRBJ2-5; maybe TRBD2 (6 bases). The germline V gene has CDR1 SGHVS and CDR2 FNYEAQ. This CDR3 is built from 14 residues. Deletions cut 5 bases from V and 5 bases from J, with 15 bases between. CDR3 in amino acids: CASSVRRRGETQYF. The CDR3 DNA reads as TGTGCCAGCAGCGTCCGGCGGAGGGGTGAGACCCAGTACTTC.

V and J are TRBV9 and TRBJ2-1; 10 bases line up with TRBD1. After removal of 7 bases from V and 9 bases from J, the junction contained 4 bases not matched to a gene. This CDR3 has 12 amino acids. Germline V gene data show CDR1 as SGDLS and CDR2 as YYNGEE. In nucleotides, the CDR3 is TGTGCCAGCCGGGGACAGGGGTTTGAGCAGTTCTTC. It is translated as CASRGQGFEQFF.

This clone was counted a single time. As DNA, the CDR3 is TGTGCCAGCAGTTCCCACTACAGGAGCTCTGGAAACACCATATATTTT. As protein: CASSSHYRSSGNTIYF. The genes are TRBV28 and TRBJ1-3; TRBD1 is a possible D gene (5 bases). There are 16 residues in the CDR3. The V end lost 4 bases, the J end lost 0 bases, and 13 bases lay between the germline ends. CDR1 is MDHEN, CDR2 SYDVKM, per germline.

The DNA of the CDR3 is TGTGCCAGCTCACCAAGCGGGACAGGGAATTCACCCCTCCACTTT. This gives the protein CASSPSGTGNSPLHF. The chain joins TRBV18 to TRBJ1-6; 9 nucleotides align to TRBD1. The germline gives CDR1 KGHSH, CDR2 LQKENI. With 2 bases clipped from V and 7 bases from J, the junction kept 3 bases outside the gene matches. This CDR3 is built from 15 residues.

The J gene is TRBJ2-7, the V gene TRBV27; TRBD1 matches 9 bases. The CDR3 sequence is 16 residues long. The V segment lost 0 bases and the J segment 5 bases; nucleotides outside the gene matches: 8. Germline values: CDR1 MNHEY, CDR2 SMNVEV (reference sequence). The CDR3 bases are TGTGCCAGCAGTTTATCGGGGGGACAGGGATACCACGAGCAGTACTTC. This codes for CASSLSGGQGYHEQYF.

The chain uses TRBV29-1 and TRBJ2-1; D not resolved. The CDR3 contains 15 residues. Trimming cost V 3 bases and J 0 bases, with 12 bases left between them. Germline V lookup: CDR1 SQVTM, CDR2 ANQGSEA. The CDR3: CSVEGYKGSYNEQFF. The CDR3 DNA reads TGCAGCGTTGAGGGGTATAAAGGCTCCTACAATGAGCAGTTCTTC.

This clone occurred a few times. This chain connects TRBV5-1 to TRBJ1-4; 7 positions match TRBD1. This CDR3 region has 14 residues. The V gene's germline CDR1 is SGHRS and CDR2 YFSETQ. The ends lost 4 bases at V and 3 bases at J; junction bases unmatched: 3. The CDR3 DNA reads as TGCGCCAGCAGCCGAGACAGGGCTAATGAAAAACTGTTTTTT. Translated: CASSRDRANEKLFF.

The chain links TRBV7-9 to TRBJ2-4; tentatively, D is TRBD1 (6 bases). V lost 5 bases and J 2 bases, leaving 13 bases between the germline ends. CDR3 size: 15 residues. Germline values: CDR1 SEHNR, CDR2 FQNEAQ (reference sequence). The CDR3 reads CASSPLGASKNIQYF. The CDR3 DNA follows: TGTGCCAGCAGCCCCCTGGGGGCATCCAAAAACATTCAGTACTTC.

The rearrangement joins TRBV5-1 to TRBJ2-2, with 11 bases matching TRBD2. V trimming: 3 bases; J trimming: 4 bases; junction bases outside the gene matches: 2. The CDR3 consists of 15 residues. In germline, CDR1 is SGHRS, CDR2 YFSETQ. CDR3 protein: CASSSLAGGTGELFF. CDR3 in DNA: TGCGCCAGCAGCTCCCTAGCGGGAGGCACCGGGGAGCTGTTTTTT.

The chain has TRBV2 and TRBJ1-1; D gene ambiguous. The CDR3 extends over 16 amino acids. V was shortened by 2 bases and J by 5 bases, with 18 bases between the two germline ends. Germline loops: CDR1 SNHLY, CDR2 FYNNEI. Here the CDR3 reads CASSESGRSLETEAFF. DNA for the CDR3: TGTGCCAGCAGTGAAAGCGGACGGAGCTTGGAGACTGAAGCTTTCTTT.

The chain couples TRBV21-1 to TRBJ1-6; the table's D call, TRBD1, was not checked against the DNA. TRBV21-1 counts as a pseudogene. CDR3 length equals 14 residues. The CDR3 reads CASSSTGGNSPLHF. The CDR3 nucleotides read TGTGCCAGCAGTTCCACAGGGGGTAATTCACCCCTCCACTTT.

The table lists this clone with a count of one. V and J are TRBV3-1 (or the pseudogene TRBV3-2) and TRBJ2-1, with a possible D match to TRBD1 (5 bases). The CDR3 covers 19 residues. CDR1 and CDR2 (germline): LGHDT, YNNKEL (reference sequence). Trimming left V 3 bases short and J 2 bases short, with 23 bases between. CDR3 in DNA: TGTGCCAGCAGCCATTCATTTCAACTTCGGACACCGACCTACAATGAGCAGTTCTTC. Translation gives CASSHSFQLRTPTYNEQFF.

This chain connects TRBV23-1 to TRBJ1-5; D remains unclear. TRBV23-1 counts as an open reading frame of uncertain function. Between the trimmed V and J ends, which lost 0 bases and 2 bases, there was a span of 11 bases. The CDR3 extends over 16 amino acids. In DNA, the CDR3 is TGCGCCAGCAGTCAATCGTGCTTTAACGGCAATCAGCCCCAGCATTTT. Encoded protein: CASSQSCFNGNQPQHF.

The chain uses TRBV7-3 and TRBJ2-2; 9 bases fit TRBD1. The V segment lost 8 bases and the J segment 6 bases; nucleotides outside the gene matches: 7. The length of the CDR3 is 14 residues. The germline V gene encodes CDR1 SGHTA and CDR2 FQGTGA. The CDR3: CASGTGLKAGELFF. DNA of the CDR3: TGTGCCAGCGGGACAGGGTTAAAGGCCGGGGAGCTGTTTTTT. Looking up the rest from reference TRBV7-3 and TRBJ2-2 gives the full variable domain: GAGVSQTPSNKVTEKGKYVELRCDPISGHTALYWYRQSLGQGPEFLIYFQGTGAADDSGLPNDRFFAVRPEGSVSTLKIQRTERGDSAVYLCASGTGLKAGELFFGEGSRLTVL.

CDR3 nucleotide sequence: TGTGCCAGCAGGCCAAAGACAGTCACAGATACGCAGTATTTT. Amino acids: CASRPKTVTDTQYF. This sequence joins TRBV3-1 (or the pseudogene TRBV3-2) and TRBJ2-3, with a possible D match to TRBD1 (5 bases). The germline CDR1 and CDR2 sequences are LGHDT and YNNKEL (reference sequence). The germline V and J ends were trimmed by 6 bases and 2 bases, with 12 bases remaining between them. This CDR3 comprises 14 residues.